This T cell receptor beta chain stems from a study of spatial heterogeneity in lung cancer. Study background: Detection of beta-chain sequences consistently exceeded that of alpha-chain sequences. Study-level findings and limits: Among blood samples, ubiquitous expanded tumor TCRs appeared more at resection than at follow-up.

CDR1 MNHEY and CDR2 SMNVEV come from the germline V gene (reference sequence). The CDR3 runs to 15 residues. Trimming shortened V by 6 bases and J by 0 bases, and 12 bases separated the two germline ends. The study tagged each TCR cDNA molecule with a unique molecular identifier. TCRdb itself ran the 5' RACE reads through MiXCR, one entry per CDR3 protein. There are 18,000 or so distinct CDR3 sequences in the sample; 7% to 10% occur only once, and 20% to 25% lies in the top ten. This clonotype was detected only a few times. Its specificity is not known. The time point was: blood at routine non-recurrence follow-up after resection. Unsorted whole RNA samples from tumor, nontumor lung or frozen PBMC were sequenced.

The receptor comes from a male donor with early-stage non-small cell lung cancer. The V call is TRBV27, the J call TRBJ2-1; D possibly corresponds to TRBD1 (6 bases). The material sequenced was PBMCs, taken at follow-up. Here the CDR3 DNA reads TGTGCCAGCAGGAGGACAGCCAGCTCCTACAATGAGCAGTTCTTC. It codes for CASRRTASSYNEQFF.